The next 15 T cell receptor beta chains were all read from a single sample in a study of cytomegalovirus exposure and HLA in healthy donors listed by TCRdb under 2017. Library preparation was by the immunoSEQ multiplex PCR assay. For the multiplex PCR, a mixture combining 60 forward primers for TCR Vbeta segments and 13 reverse primers for TCR Jbeta segments was used. Here the immuneACCESS table is served through TCRdb, limited to in-frame sequences with V and J called. Missing clones are a known gap in these copies; in checked studies unresolved V genes cover under half, and the rest lacks a known reason. The sample table on file contains about 210,000 clones. Together, the top ten hold approximately 0.98% of the sample. Sequencing was done on a sample of PBMCs. The receptors stem from a woman aged 25-40 years in good health and CMV-seropositive.

The rearrangement joins TRBV2 to TRBJ1-6; tentatively, D is TRBD1 (5 bases). The V gene's germline CDR1 is SNHLY and CDR2 FYNNEI. This CDR3 comprises 15 residues. V was pared by 1 base and J by 11 bases, with 15 bases between. CDR3 residues: CASSEEQAGNAPLHF. The CDR3 bases are TGTGCCAGCAGTGAAGAGCAGGCAGGGAACGCACCCCTCCACTTT.

The genes are TRBV6-6 and TRBJ1-2; no firm D call. Germline-derived CDR1 and CDR2 are MNHNY and SVGAGI (reference sequence). The V gene lost 11 bases and the J gene lost 3 bases, with 10 bases spanning the gap. The CDR3 has 11 amino acids. This CDR3 is CASTEYYGYTF. CDR3 coding DNA: TGTGCCTCCACTGAGTACTATGGCTACACCTTC.

The gene calls are TRBV4-3 and TRBJ2-3, with 7 nucleotides matching TRBD2. In germline, CDR1 is LGHNA, CDR2 YSLEER. The trim removed 4 bases at V and 2 bases at J, leaving 12 bases unmatched. CDR3 length equals 17 residues. Here the CDR3 reads CASSRRPWEGDTDTQYF. CDR3 in DNA: TGCGCCAGCAGCCGTCGGCCGTGGGAGGGAGACACAGATACGCAGTATTTT.

The chain carries TRBV5-4 and TRBJ2-4; TRBD2 matches 13 bases. J gave up 2 bases and V 1 base, and 9 bases lay outside the gene matches. The CDR3 has 19 residues. In germline, CDR1 is SGHNT, CDR2 YYREEE (reference sequence). CDR3 protein: CASSLRGLAGSGTKNIQYF. CDR3 coding DNA: TGTGCCAGCAGCTTGAGGGGACTAGCGGGGTCGGGGACCAAAAACATTCAGTACTTC.

The chain joins TRBV30 to TRBJ2-7; 12 bases align to TRBD1. Trimming took 1 base from V and 9 from J; bases not matched to a gene: 7. This CDR3 has 14 residues. Germline values: CDR1 GTSNPN, CDR2 SVGIG (reference sequence). CDR3 sequence (DNA): TGTGCCTGGAGTGCCTGGGACAGGGGGCGAGGGCAGTACTTC. Encoded protein: CAWSAWDRGRGQYF.

The J gene is TRBJ2-3, the V gene TRBV7-6; TRBD2 is a possible D gene (5 bases). The CDR3 is 16 residues long. Germline CDR1 reads SGHVS; CDR2 reads FNYEAQ. Trimming cost V 5 bases and J 3 bases, with 18 bases left between them. The CDR3 loop is CASSPRLRAETDTQYF. The CDR3 region has the DNA TGTGCCAGCAGCCCTAGATTGAGGGCGGAGACAGATACGCAGTATTTT.

V usage is TRBV15 and J usage is TRBJ1-5, with D hard to call. The germline V and J ends were trimmed by 4 bases and 1 base, with 5 bases remaining between them. Germline CDR1 is LNHNV and CDR2 is YYDKDF (reference sequence). CDR3 length: 13 amino acids. This CDR3 is CATSIVSNQPQHF. The CDR3 coding sequence is TGTGCCACCAGCATCGTAAGCAATCAGCCCCAGCATTTT.

The chain carries TRBV18 and TRBJ2-2; 11 nucleotides agree with TRBD2. The CDR3 extends over 20 amino acids. Germline CDR1 is KGHSH and CDR2 is LQKENI. The ends lost 3 bases at V and 0 bases at J; junction bases unmatched: 12. CDR3 protein: CASSPTVVLAGDPNTGELFF. CDR3 nucleotides: TGTGCCAGCTCACCCACCGTCGTACTAGCGGGGGACCCGAACACCGGGGAGCTGTTTTTT.

The rearrangement joins TRBV5-1 to TRBJ2-3; maybe TRBD2 (5 bases). The germline V gene encodes CDR1 SGHRS and CDR2 YFSETQ. The CDR3 contains 15 residues. The V end lost 2 bases, the J end lost 7 bases, and 17 bases lay between the germline ends. This CDR3 reads CASSLNGEFRNTQYF. The CDR3, as DNA: TGCGCCAGCAGCTTAAACGGGGAGTTTAGGAATACGCAGTATTTT.

The rearrangement joins TRBV5-1 to TRBJ2-7; TRBD1 aligns across 8 bases. V gave up 4 bases and J gave up 5 bases; unmatched junction bases: 11. The CDR3 has 15 residues. Germline V CDR1 and CDR2: SGHRS, YFSETQ. The CDR3 loop reads CASSRGDRGANEQYF. The CDR3 DNA is TGCGCCAGCAGCAGAGGTGACAGGGGAGCGAACGAGCAGTACTTC.

CDR3 loop: CASSEAGSPNYGYTF. CDR3 nucleotides: TGTGCCAGCAGTGAGGCGGGCAGCCCTAACTATGGCTACACCTTC. The chain joins TRBV25-1 to TRBJ1-2; no reliable D call. Germline loops: CDR1 MGHDK, CDR2 SYGVNS. The CDR3 totals 15 residues. V lost 3 bases and J lost 0, with 11 bases in between.

The CDR3 DNA reads TGTGCCATCAGTGAGTCGGGGGCGCGGGAGACCCAGTACTTC. Amino acid sequence: CAISESGARETQYF. V is TRBV10-3 and J is TRBJ2-5, with D possibly matching TRBD1 (6 bases). The CDR3 sequence is 14 residues long. V lost 0 bases and J 5 bases, leaving 10 bases between the germline ends. The germline CDR1 and CDR2 sequences are ENHRY and SYGVKD.

The chain carries TRBV5-1 and TRBJ2-5; a weak D match, TRBD2 (6 bases). CDR1 and CDR2 from the germline V gene are SGHRS and YFSETQ. The CDR3 is made up of 14 amino acids. V was shortened by 4 bases and J by 5 bases, with 15 bases between the two germline ends. The CDR3 DNA sequence: TGCGCCAGCAGCGCAGGATCAGGGAGGGAGACCCAGTACTTC. The encoded protein is CASSAGSGRETQYF.

The rearrangement links TRBV5-1 to TRBJ2-5; TRBD1 matches 7 bases. The CDR3 sequence is 14 residues long. Germline assignment: CDR1 SGHRS and CDR2 YFSETQ. The V gene end was trimmed by 4 bases and the J gene end by 3 bases; junction bases not matched to a gene: 6. CDR3 in amino acids: CASSPGQVEETQYF. CDR3 coding DNA: TGCGCCAGCAGCCCCGGACAGGTAGAAGAGACCCAGTACTTC.

Regarding this clone: The identical CDR3 is also encoded by other nucleotide sequences in the sample. The J gene is TRBJ2-3, the V gene TRBV7-9, with TRBD2 matching over 7 bases. J was trimmed by 2 bases and V by 2 bases; bases with no gene match: 10. Germline CDR1 reads SEHNR; CDR2 reads FQNEAQ (reference sequence). The CDR3 length is 17 residues. CDR3 residues: CASSLPASGVITDTQYF. The CDR3 coding sequence is TGTGCCAGCAGCTTACCAGCGAGCGGGGTGATCACAGATACGCAGTATTTT.